This T cell receptor beta chain was obtained from a study of glioma-infiltrating T cells after dendritic cell vaccination. The data were produced by immunoSEQ multiplex PCR, yet TCRdb's version contains in-frame clones alone and is incomplete. Among 71,000 or so clones listed, 81% were seen once. CDR3 length equals 15 residues. Germline lookup yields CDR1 MDHEN and CDR2 SYDVKM. Trimming took 5 bases from V and 8 from J; bases not matched to a gene: 12. The material was blood, obtained before dendritic cell vaccination. This receptor was taken from a human donor with glioblastoma. This chain joins TRBV28 and TRBJ2-1; 7 nucleotides line up with TRBD2. In nucleotides, the CDR3 is TGTGCCAGCAGTGGGGGGAGGAGGACTAGGGATGAGCAGTTCTTC. It encodes CASSGGRRTRDEQFF.